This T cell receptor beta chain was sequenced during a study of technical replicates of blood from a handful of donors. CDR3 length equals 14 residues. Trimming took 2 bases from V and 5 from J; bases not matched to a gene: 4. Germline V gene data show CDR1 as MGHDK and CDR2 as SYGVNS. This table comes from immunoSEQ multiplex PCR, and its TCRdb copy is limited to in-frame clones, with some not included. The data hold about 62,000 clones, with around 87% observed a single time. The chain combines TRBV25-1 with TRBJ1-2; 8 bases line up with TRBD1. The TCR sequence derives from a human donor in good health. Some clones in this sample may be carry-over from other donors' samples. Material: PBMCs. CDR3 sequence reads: CASSETRQGYGYTF. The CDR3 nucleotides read TGTGCCAGCAGTGAAACCCGACAGGGGTATGGCTACACCTTC.